Each of the 8 T cell receptor beta chains below was sequenced from the same sample in a study of T cell clonality in common variable immunodeficiency. Generated by immunoSEQ multiplex PCR, the TCRdb table keeps only in-frame clones and is missing some. Recorded here are fewer than 75,000 clones, with no singletons, and the ten leading clones hold 1.5% to 2%. What was sequenced was peripheral blood mononuclear cells. The source is a person aged 18 to 70 in good health.

This clone was counted at least ten times. The read comes to an end 3 residues before the CDR3 does, leaving the germline J gene to fill in the end. V gene TRBV5-6 combines with J gene TRBJ2-7, with a tentative D call TRBD2 (6 bases). Germline values: CDR1 SGHDT, CDR2 YYEEEE. This CDR3 is built from 15 residues. With 4 bases removed from V and 3 bases from J, the gap between germline ends came to 17 bases. The CDR3 DNA, read in part, is TGTGCCAGCAGCCCCCTCGCGGGGCCAGGCTACGAG. This translates into CASSPLAGPGYE. The whole CDR3 protein is CASSPLAGPGYEQYF.

This clone has a handful of counts. The read terminates 3 residues before the CDR3 end, so the remaining end is supplied by the germline J gene. This chain links TRBV6-2 or TRBV6-3 with TRBJ2-6; TRBD2 might be the D (6 bases). This CDR3 contains 15 residues. Germline values: CDR1 MNHEY, CDR2 SVGEGT. V was cut by 4 bases and J by 1 base, with 8 bases left in between. The sequenced part of the CDR3 DNA is TGTGCCAGCAGTTTGGGGGGATCTGGGGCCAACGTC. Protein product: CASSLGGSGANV. The entire CDR3 reads CASSLGGSGANVLTF.

There are many counts of this clone. CDR3 bases read: TGTGCCAGCAGCTGGGAGACAGGGGAA. This codes for CASSWETGE. The whole CDR3 is CASSWETGEAFF. The V and J genes are TRBV7-8 and TRBJ1-1; the match to TRBD1 covers 7 bases. Read sequence stops 3 residues before the CDR3 end, and the germline J gene provides the missing end. CDR1 SGHVS and CDR2 FQNEAQ come from the germline V gene. The CDR3 extends over 12 amino acids.

Ten or more counts support this clone. The CDR3 goes on 3 residues after the read ends, and that part is filled in from the germline J gene. The chain recombines TRBV12-3 or TRBV12-4 with TRBJ2-3, with TRBD2 identical over 12 bases. The CDR3 extends over 15 amino acids. V shed 5 bases, J shed 5 bases, and the junction held 5 bases outside the gene matches. CDR3 loop: CASSKLAGGVDTQYF. The sequenced CDR3 bases are TGTGCCAGCAGTAAACTAGCGGGAGGCGTAGATACG.

This clone was recorded at least ten times. The observed sequence ends 3 residues before the CDR3 terminus, with the missing tail filled in from the germline J gene. V gene TRBV12-3 or TRBV12-4 combines with J gene TRBJ1-2; TRBD1 agrees at 11 bases. Trimming cost V 7 bases and J 4 bases; bases outside gene matches: 5. The CDR3 is 14 residues long. The CDR3 sequence is CASTVGQGVYGYTF. CDR3 DNA (partial): TGTGCCAGCACTGTGGGACAGGGGGTCTATGGC.

This clone was picked up many times. The CDR3 bases that were read are TGCGCCAGCAGCCGCCAACAGGGGGTAACCACCGGGGAG. Amino acids: CASSRQQGVTTGE. From start to end, the CDR3 is CASSRQQGVTTGELFF. The chain joins TRBV5-1 to TRBJ2-2; TRBD1 matches 8 bases. Coverage ceases 3 residues before the CDR3 finishes, and the germline J gene fills in the end. Germline CDR1 SGHRS, CDR2 YFSETQ. The CDR3 length is 16 residues. Trimming removed 4 bases from V and 4 bases from J; junction bases left unmatched: 9.

This clone was observed many times. The read stops 3 residues short of the end of the CDR3; the missing end is completed from the germline J gene. The chain has TRBV4-2 and TRBJ2-7; 8 bases fit TRBD2. From germline, CDR1 is LGHNA and CDR2 YNFKEQ. The ends lost 3 bases at V and 1 base at J; junction bases unmatched: 11. The CDR3 has 17 residues. The DNA read from the CDR3 is TGTGCCAGCAGCCAGTTTGCTGGGCGGGAGGTTTCCTACGAG. This gives the protein CASSQFAGREVSYE. The CDR3, in full, reads CASSQFAGREVSYEQYF.

Ten or more counts support this clone. The read falls 3 residues short of the CDR3 end, and the missing part is taken from the germline J gene. The chain joins TRBV5-4 to TRBJ1-5; D might be TRBD1 (5 bases). Trimming cost V 4 bases and J 7 bases, with 12 bases left between them. CDR3 length equals 13 residues. Germline CDR1 is SGHNT and CDR2 is YYREEE (reference sequence). CDR3 bases read: TGTGCCAGCAGCGCAGGGATCTTGCAGCCC. This translates into CASSAGILQP. The entire CDR3 is CASSAGILQPQHF.